This T cell receptor beta chain was captured by sequencing in a study of blood T cell repertoires in COVID-19. Turning to the study itself: COVID-19 samples, acute and convalescent, were from the United States, Italy and Spain. T cells, B-cell-depleted T cells, or PBMCs supplied cDNA or gDNA.

TCRdb's table, derived via immunoSEQ multiplex PCR, lists solely in-frame clones and lacks some. The data show around 130,000 clones, around 86% seen once. The CDR3 loop spans 15 amino acids. The V segment lost 5 bases and the J segment 7 bases; nucleotides outside the gene matches: 10. Germline loops: CDR1 GTSNPN, CDR2 SVGIG (reference sequence). V usage is TRBV30 and J usage is TRBJ2-1; 11 nucleotides line up with TRBD1. The source is a human donor in a cohort sampled during active COVID-19. What was sequenced was peripheral blood. CDR3 sequence: CAWGSGDRGVNEQFF. CDR3 in DNA: TGTGCCTGGGGATCAGGGGACAGGGGGGTAAATGAGCAGTTCTTC.